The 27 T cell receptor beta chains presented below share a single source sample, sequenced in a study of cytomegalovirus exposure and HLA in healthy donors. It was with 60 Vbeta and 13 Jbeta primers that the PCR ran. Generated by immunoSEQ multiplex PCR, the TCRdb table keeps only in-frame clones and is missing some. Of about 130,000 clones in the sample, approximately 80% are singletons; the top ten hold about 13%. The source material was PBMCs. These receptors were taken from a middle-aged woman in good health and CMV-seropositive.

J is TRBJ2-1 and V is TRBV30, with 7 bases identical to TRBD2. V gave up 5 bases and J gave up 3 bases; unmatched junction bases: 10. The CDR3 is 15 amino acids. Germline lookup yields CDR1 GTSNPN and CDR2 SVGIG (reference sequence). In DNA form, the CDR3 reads TGTGCCTGGGGTGCCCTTAGCGGGCGCTACAATGAGCAGTTCTTC. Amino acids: CAWGALSGRYNEQFF.

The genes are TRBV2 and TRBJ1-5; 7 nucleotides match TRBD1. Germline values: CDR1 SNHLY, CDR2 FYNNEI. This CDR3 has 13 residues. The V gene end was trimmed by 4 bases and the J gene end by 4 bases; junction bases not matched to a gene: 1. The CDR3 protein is CASSVGQNQPQHF. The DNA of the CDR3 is TGTGCCAGCAGTGTGGGACAGAATCAGCCCCAGCATTTT.

DNA for the CDR3: TGTGCCAGCAGAGGGAGAGGAAGCAATCAGCCCCAGCATTTT. The encoded protein is CASRGRGSNQPQHF. The V and J genes are TRBV6-1 and TRBJ1-5; no clear D. Per the germline V gene, CDR1 is MNHNS and CDR2 is SASEGT. V was shortened by 6 bases and J by 1 base, with 10 bases between the two germline ends. The CDR3 consists of 14 residues.

As DNA, the CDR3 is TGCAGCTTTTCTAGAGGGACACTTAGCACAGATACGCAGTATTTT. This codes for CSFSRGTLSTDTQYF. The J gene is TRBJ2-3, the V gene TRBV29-1, with a possible D match to TRBD1 (6 bases). Germline V gene lookup returns CDR1 SQVTM and CDR2 ANQGSEA. Trimming shortened V by 8 bases and J by 0 bases, and 18 bases separated the two germline ends. The length of the CDR3 is 15 residues.

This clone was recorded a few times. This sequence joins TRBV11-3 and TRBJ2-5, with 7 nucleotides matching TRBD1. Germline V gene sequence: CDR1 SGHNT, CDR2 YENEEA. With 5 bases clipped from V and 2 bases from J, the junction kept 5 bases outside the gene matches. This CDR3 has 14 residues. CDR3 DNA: TGTGCCAGCAGCCCCCACAGGGGACAAGAGACCCAGTACTTC. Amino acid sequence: CASSPHRGQETQYF.

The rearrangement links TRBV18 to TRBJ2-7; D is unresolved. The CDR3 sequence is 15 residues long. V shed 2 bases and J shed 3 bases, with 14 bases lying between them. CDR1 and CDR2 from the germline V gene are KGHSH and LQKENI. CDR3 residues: CASSPGLGDFYEQYF. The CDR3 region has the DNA TGTGCCAGCTCACCAGGCCTTGGCGACTTCTACGAGCAGTACTTC.

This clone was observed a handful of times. CDR3 coding DNA: TGTGCCTGGAGTCTGGGGGGTTCAGGAAACACCATATATTTT. Encoded protein: CAWSLGGSGNTIYF. This rearrangement joins TRBV30 to TRBJ1-3, with D possibly being TRBD1 (5 bases). Germline loops: CDR1 GTSNPN, CDR2 SVGIG (reference sequence). Trimming pared 2 bases from V and 4 bases from J, leaving 12 bases between. This CDR3 contains 14 residues.

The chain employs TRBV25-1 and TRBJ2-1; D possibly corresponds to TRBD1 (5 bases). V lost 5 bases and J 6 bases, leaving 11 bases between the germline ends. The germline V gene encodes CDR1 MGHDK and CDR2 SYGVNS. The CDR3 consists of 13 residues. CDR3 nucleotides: TGTGCCAGCAGTCAACAGGCTTCCAATGAGCAGTTCTTC. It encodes CASSQQASNEQFF.

The CDR3 is CASSPWEASYNEQFF. CDR3 DNA: TGTGCCAGCAGCCCATGGGAGGCCTCCTACAATGAGCAGTTCTTC. The gene calls are TRBV12-1 and TRBJ2-1; the D call TRBD2 from the table was never checked on the DNA. TRBV12-1 is a pseudogene. The CDR3 is made up of 15 amino acids.

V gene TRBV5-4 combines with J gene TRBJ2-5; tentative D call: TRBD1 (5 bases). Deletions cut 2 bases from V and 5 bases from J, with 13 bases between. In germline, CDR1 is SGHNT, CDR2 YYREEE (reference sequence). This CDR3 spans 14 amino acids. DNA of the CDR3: TGTGCCAGCAGCTTACCAGGGAAGATGGAGACCCAGTACTTC. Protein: CASSLPGKMETQYF.

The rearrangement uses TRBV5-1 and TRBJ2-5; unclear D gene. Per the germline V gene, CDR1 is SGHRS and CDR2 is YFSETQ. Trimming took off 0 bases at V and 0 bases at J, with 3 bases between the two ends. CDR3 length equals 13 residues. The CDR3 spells CASSLANQETQYF. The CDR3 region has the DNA TGCGCCAGCAGCTTGGCCAACCAAGAGACCCAGTACTTC.

Written as DNA, the CDR3 is TGTGCCAGCAGTCCGTGGACGGGGGGCAATCAGCCCCAGCATTTT. This sequence encodes CASSPWTGGNQPQHF. This rearrangement joins TRBV28 to TRBJ1-5; possibly TRBD1 for D (5 bases). Trimming removed 5 bases at V and 2 bases at J, with 13 bases between. The length of the CDR3 is 15 residues. Germline V gene lookup returns CDR1 MDHEN and CDR2 SYDVKM.

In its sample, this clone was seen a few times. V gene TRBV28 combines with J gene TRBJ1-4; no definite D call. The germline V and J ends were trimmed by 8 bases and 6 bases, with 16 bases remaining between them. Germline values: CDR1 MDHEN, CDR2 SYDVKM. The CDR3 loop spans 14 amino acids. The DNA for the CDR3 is TGTGCCAGCTCTCCCGGAGGAGGGTATGAAAAACTGTTTTTT. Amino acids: CASSPGGGYEKLFF.

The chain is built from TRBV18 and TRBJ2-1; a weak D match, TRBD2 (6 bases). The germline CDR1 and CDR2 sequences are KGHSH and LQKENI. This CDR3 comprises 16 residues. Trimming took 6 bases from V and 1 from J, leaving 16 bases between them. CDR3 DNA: TGTGCCAGCTCCGGAAGCCCGGGGGTATCCTACAATGAGCAGTTCTTC. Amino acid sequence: CASSGSPGVSYNEQFF.

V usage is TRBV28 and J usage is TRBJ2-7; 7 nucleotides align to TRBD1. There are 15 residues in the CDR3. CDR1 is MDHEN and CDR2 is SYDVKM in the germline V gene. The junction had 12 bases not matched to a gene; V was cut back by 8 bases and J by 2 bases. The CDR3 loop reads CASGEYGTAAYEQYF. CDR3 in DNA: TGTGCCAGCGGCGAATACGGGACAGCCGCCTACGAGCAGTACTTC.

This CDR3 is CASSDGLDREDTEAFF. CDR3 coding DNA: TGTGCCAGCAGTGATGGATTGGACAGGGAGGACACTGAAGCTTTCTTT. This chain uses TRBV25-1 with TRBJ1-1; 8 bases align to TRBD1. This CDR3 is built from 16 residues. Germline CDR1 and CDR2: MGHDK and SYGVNS. Trimming took 3 bases from V and 3 from J; bases not matched to a gene: 9. The variable domain in full, with the rest retrieved from reference TRBV25-1 and TRBJ1-1, is EADIYQTPRYLVIGTGKKITLECSQTMGHDKMYWYQQDPGMELHLIHYSYGVNSTEKGDLSSESTVSRIRTEHFPLTLESARPSHTSQYLCASSDGLDREDTEAFFGQGTRLTVV.

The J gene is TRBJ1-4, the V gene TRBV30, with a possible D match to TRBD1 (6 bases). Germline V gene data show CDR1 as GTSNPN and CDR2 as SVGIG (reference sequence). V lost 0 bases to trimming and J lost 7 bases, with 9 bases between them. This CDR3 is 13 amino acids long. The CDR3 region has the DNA TGTGCCTGGAGTGTCAGGGGCTTTGAAAAACTGTTTTTT. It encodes CAWSVRGFEKLFF.

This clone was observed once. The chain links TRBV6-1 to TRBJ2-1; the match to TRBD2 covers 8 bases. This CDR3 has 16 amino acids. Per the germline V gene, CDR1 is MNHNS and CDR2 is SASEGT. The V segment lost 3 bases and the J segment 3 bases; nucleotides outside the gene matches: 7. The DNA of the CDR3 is TGTGCCAGCAGTGAGCGGACAGCGGGGGTCTACAATGAGCAGTTCTTC. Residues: CASSERTAGVYNEQFF.

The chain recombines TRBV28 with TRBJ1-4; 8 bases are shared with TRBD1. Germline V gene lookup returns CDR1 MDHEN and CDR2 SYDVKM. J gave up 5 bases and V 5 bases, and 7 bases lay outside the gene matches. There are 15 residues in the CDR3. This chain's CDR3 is CASSRGQVMNEKLFF. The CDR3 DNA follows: TGTGCCAGCAGTCGGGGACAGGTGATGAATGAAAAACTGTTTTTT.

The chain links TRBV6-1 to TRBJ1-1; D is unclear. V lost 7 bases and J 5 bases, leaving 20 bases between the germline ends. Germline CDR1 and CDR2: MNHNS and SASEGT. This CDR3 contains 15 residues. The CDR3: CASKPSLWAQTEAFF. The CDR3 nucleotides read TGTGCCAGCAAACCGTCACTGTGGGCGCAGACTGAAGCTTTCTTT.

The CDR3 here is CASSFGTSGSDEQYF. The CDR3 DNA reads TGTGCCAGCAGTTTTGGGACTAGCGGGAGTGATGAGCAGTACTTC. J is TRBJ2-7 and V is TRBV7-9; 14 nucleotides agree with TRBD2. CDR1 is SEHNR, CDR2 FQNEAQ, per germline (reference sequence). This CDR3 spans 15 amino acids. Trimming took 6 bases from V and 7 from J; bases not matched to a gene: 8.

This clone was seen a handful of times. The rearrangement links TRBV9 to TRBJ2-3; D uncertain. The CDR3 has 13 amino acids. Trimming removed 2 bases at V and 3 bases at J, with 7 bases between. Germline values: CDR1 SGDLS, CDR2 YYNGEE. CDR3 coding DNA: TGTGCCAGCAGCGTCCGCCAGACAGATACGCAGTATTTT. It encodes CASSVRQTDTQYF.

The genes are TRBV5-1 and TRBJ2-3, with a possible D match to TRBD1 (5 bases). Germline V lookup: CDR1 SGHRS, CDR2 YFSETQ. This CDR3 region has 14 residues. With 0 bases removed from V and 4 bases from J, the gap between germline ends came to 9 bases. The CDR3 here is CASSLEGPPDTQYF. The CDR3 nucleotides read TGCGCCAGCAGCTTGGAGGGGCCCCCAGATACGCAGTATTTT.

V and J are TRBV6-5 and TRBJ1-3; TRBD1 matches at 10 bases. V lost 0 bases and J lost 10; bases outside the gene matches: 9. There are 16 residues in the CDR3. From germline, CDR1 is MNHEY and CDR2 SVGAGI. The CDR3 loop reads CASSYSLGTGVGTIYF. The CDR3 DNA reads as TGTGCCAGCAGTTACTCGTTAGGGACAGGGGTAGGAACCATATATTTT.

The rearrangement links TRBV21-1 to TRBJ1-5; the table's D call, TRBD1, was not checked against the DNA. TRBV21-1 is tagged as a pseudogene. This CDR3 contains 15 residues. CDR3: CASVGGQPSNQPQHF. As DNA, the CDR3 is TGTGCCAGCGTCGGGGGACAGCCTAGCAATCAGCCCCAGCATTTT.

CDR3: CASSPLQGGDTEAFF. CDR3 nucleotide sequence: TGTGCCAGCAGTCCTCTACAGGGAGGGGACACTGAAGCTTTCTTT. The chain employs TRBV27 and TRBJ1-1, with D possibly being TRBD1 (6 bases). Germline V gene sequence: CDR1 MNHEY, CDR2 SMNVEV (reference sequence). V lost 5 bases to trimming and J lost 3 bases, with 16 bases between them. The CDR3 has 15 amino acids.

The chain's CDR3 is CASSSQTASGANVLTF. The CDR3 nucleotides read TGCGCCAGCAGCTCCCAGACAGCCTCTGGGGCCAACGTCCTGACTTTC. The chain has TRBV5-1 and TRBJ2-6; a possible D gene is TRBD1 (5 bases). V was pared by 3 bases and J by 0 bases, with 10 bases between. CDR3 size: 16 residues. Per the germline V gene, CDR1 is SGHRS and CDR2 is YFSETQ.